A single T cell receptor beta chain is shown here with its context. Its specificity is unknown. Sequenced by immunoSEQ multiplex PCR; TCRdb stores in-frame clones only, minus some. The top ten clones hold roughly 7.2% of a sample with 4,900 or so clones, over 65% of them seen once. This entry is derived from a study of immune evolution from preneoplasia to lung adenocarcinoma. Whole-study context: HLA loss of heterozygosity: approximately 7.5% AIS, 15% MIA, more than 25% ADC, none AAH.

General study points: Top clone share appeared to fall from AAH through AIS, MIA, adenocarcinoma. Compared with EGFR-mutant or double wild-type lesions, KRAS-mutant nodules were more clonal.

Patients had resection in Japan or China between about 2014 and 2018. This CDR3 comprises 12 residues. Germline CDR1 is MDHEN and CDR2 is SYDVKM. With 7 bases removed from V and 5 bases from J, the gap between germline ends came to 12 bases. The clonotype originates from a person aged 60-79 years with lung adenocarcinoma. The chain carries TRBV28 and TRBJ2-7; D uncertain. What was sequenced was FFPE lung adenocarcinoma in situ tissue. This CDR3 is CASKGSRNEQYF. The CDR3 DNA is TGTGCCAGCAAGGGAAGCCGAAACGAGCAGTACTTC.